This T cell receptor beta chain stems from a study of CD8+CD57+ T cells in acquired aplastic anemia. About the study: Mean DNA quantity obtained from sorted CD4+ and CD8+ cells was 2.5 to 4 ug. CD4+ cell libraries from healthy donors averaged around 11 million reads. General study points: The study identified roughly 29 CD8+ CDR3 sequences shared by patients and controls. Simpson's diversity of CD8+ cells was not significantly different in patients compared with controls.

This clonotype has ten or more counts. Its antigen is unknown. Looked up from germline, CDR1 is MNHEY and CDR2 is SVGAGI. V dropped 6 bases and J dropped 0 bases, with 14 bases sitting between them. The CDR3 is made up of 15 amino acids. Genomic DNA, serving as template, underwent TCR beta VDJ and CDR3 profiling. MiXCR, run by TCRdb on the reads, gives a single entry per CDR3 protein. The table shows roughly 420,000 distinct CDR3 sequences, with roughly 64% occurring only once. The specimen sequenced was sorted CD4+, CD8+, or CD8+CD57+ T cells (not recorded which) from PBMCs. V gene TRBV6-5 combines with J gene TRBJ1-2; D remains unclear. The sequence came from a human donor in good health, serving as a control. This CDR3 is CASRVGSETNYGYTF. The CDR3 DNA follows: TGTGCCAGCAGAGTGGGCAGCGAAACTAACTATGGCTACACCTTC.